Listed below are T cell receptor beta chains from one sample, sequenced in a study of T-cell reconstitution after alpha-beta-depleted transplantation in children. TCRdb passed the PCR reads through MiXCR, listing each CDR3 protein once. Among 250,000 to 300,000 distinct CDR3 sequences listed, 6% to 10% were seen once. Source: peripheral blood, taken 360 days after TCRalphabeta/CD19-depleted stem cell transplant. These receptors were taken from a female patient between 2 and 15 years old who had a stem cell transplant for Fanconi anemia, so the T cells may come from the graft donor. Both conserved end residues are part of each CDR3. Fields, in order: J gene, D gene, V gene, clone size, CDR3 DNA, CDR3 protein. A D gene is named only where the DNA matches it firmly. Clone size is not always given. Where it is, it says once, few, many or a class for expanded clones.

J: TRBJ1-2; D: -; V: TRBV18; size: few; DNA: TGTGCCAGCTCACCCGCCCAGGACAACTATGGCTACACCTTC; CDR3: CASSPAQDNYGYTF
J: TRBJ1-1; D: -; V: TRBV20-1; size: many; DNA: TGCAGTGCCGTAAAACCTCGGACACCGGTCTACACTGAAGCTTTCTTT; CDR3: CSAVKPRTPVYTEAFF
J: TRBJ2-5; D: -; V: TRBV20-1; size: -; DNA: TGCAGTGCTAGAGATCCCGGGGGCCTCAAAGAGACCCAGTACTTC; CDR3: CSARDPGGLKETQYF
J: TRBJ2-3; D: -; V: TRBV7-2; size: many; DNA: TGTGCCAGCAGCTTATTCCTCGGGGCCTTGCGCACAGATACGCAGTATTTT; CDR3: CASSLFLGALRTDTQYF
J: TRBJ2-7; D: TRBD1; V: TRBV19; size: -; DNA: TGTGCCATTCCCCCTCGGGACAGGGAAGACGAGCAGTACTTC; CDR3: CAIPPRDREDEQYF
J: TRBJ1-6; D: -; V: TRBV5-8; size: few; DNA: TGTGCCAGCAGCTTGGCCCACGGAATCTACTCTGATTCACCCCTCCACTTT; CDR3: CASSLAHGIYSDSPLHF
J: TRBJ2-7; D: -; V: TRBV6-1; size: few; DNA: TGTGCCAGCAGACCGGCGGGGGCCCTCTACGAGCAGTACTTC; CDR3: CASRPAGALYEQYF
J: TRBJ2-5; D: TRBD2; V: TRBV4-2; size: many; DNA: TGTGCCAGCAGCCAGGGTCCCTCGCGGGAGCTCTCAAAGACCCAGTACTTC; CDR3: CASSQGPSRELSKTQYF
J: TRBJ1-2; D: -; V: TRBV7-9; size: many; DNA: TGTGCCAGCAGCCACGGGCCCATTTTGGGCTACACCTTC; CDR3: CASSHGPILGYTF
J: TRBJ2-7; D: -; V: TRBV5-1; size: many; DNA: TGCGCCAGCAGCTTGAAGGGAAACGAGCAGTACTTC; CDR3: CASSLKGNEQYF
J: TRBJ1-2; D: -; V: TRBV20-1; size: few; DNA: TGCAGTGTTGGCAATCCCACTAACTATGGCTACACCTTC; CDR3: CSVGNPTNYGYTF
J: TRBJ2-2; D: TRBD1; V: TRBV18; size: -; DNA: TGTGCCAGCTCACCACTGACAGGGCTGGGCACCGGGGAGCTGTTTTTT; CDR3: CASSPLTGLGTGELFF
J: TRBJ2-1; D: -; V: TRBV24-1; size: -; DNA: TGTGCCACCAGTGATCCGGACCTCGGAAATGAGCAGTTCTTC; CDR3: CATSDPDLGNEQFF
J: TRBJ1-6; D: -; V: TRBV7-3; size: many; DNA: TGTGCCAGCAGCAAAGGACGGTCACCCCTCCACTTT; CDR3: CASSKGRSPLHF
J: TRBJ1-2; D: TRBD1; V: TRBV10-3; size: many; DNA: TGTGCCAGCGAAACAGGGGGGGAACATGGCTACACCTTC; CDR3: CASETGGEHGYTF
J: TRBJ2-2; D: TRBD2; V: TRBV6-1; size: few; DNA: TGTGCCAGCAGCCTTAGCGGGCGCCCGAACACCGGGGAGCTGTTTTTT; CDR3: CASSLSGRPNTGELFF
J: TRBJ1-6; D: -; V: TRBV28; size: many; DNA: TGTGCCAGCAGTTTAGGGGTTTCACCCCTCCACTTT; CDR3: CASSLGVSPLHF
J: TRBJ2-7; D: -; V: TRBV4-2; size: many; DNA: TGTGCCAGCAGCCAAGATTGGTATCGGCTAGCCGACACCTACCGCGCCTACGAGCAGTACTTC; CDR3: CASSQDWYRLADTYRAYEQYF
J: TRBJ1-1; D: -; V: TRBV12-3/TRBV12-4; size: many; DNA: TGTGCCAGCAGTTTCGAGGGGCGCACTGAAGCTTTCTTT; CDR3: CASSFEGRTEAFF
J: TRBJ1-4; D: -; V: TRBV5-1; size: -; DNA: TGCGCCAGCAGCTTGCGGGCAGGACATGCAACTAATGAAAAACTGTTTTTT; CDR3: CASSLRAGHATNEKLFF
J: TRBJ2-1; D: TRBD2; V: TRBV7-3; size: -; DNA: TGTGCCAGCAGCTTCGGACTAGTCGATTACAATGAGCAGTTCTTC; CDR3: CASSFGLVDYNEQFF
J: TRBJ2-1; D: -; V: TRBV7-9; size: many; DNA: TGTGCCAGCAGCTTATGGGAGGCGGTGGAACGGGACACTCAGTTCTTC; CDR3: CASSLWEAVERDTQFF
J: TRBJ1-6; D: -; V: TRBV7-2; size: -; DNA: TGTGCCAGCAGCTTCGAATCGATTAATTCACCCCTCCACTTT; CDR3: CASSFESINSPLHF
J: TRBJ1-2; D: TRBD1; V: TRBV12-3/TRBV12-4; size: many; DNA: TGTGCCAGCAGCCAGACAGGGGAGGCCTATGGCTACACCTTC; CDR3: CASSQTGEAYGYTF
J: TRBJ2-2; D: TRBD2; V: TRBV20-1; size: many; DNA: TGCAGTGCTAGAGACGGGACTAGCGGGAGAGGGGAGCTGTTTTTT; CDR3: CSARDGTSGRGELFF
J: TRBJ2-7; D: -; V: TRBV5-6; size: many; DNA: TGTGCCAGCAGCTTCCTTAGCGGCTACGAGCAGTACTTC; CDR3: CASSFLSGYEQYF
J: TRBJ1-1; D: -; V: TRBV29-1; size: many; DNA: TGCAGCGTTGTGAGGGATGGGAACACTGAAGCTTTCTTT; CDR3: CSVVRDGNTEAFF
J: TRBJ1-1; D: -; V: TRBV7-3; size: few; DNA: TGTGCCAGCAGCTTAACGGGGGCTGGGACTGAAGCTTTCTTT; CDR3: CASSLTGAGTEAFF
J: TRBJ1-5; D: TRBD1; V: TRBV7-2; size: few; DNA: TGTGCCAGCAGCCCAAGGACAGGGGTTCAGCCCCAGCATTTT; CDR3: CASSPRTGVQPQHF
J: TRBJ2-3; D: -; V: TRBV7-8; size: few; DNA: TGTGCCAGCGGAGGGAGGGGGCGTAGCACAGATACGCAGTATTTT; CDR3: CASGGRGRSTDTQYF
J: TRBJ2-3; D: -; V: TRBV19; size: -; DNA: TGTGCCAGTAGAGGGACATTCGGCACAGATACGCAGTATTTT; CDR3: CASRGTFGTDTQYF
J: TRBJ1-4; D: -; V: TRBV2; size: -; DNA: TGTGCCAGCAGCGCTGTATGGGACACCAATAATGAAAAACTGTTTTTT; CDR3: CASSAVWDTNNEKLFF
J: TRBJ2-1; D: -; V: TRBV28; size: -; DNA: TGTGCCAGCAGTTTTGGTAGTAGGTCGAGCTTCTTC; CDR3: CASSFGSRSSFF
J: TRBJ1-5; D: -; V: TRBV30; size: few; DNA: TGTGCCTGGAGTCAGGGGACGGAGCGGCAGCCCCAGCATTTT; CDR3: CAWSQGTERQPQHF
J: TRBJ1-1; D: -; V: TRBV3-1; size: -; DNA: TGTGCCAGCAGCCAAGTCCCGGGAAGCACTGAAGCTTTCTTT; CDR3: CASSQVPGSTEAFF
J: TRBJ1-1; D: TRBD1; V: TRBV12-3/TRBV12-4; size: few; DNA: TGTGCCAGCAGTTTAGGTACAGGGGGCCCCTTTCTACTCAAGAACACTGAAGCTTTCTTT; CDR3: CASSLGTGGPFLLKNTEAFF
J: TRBJ2-7; D: -; V: TRBV4-1; size: many; DNA: TGCGCCAGCAGCCAAGAGTCGGCGGCAGGGCAGTACTTC; CDR3: CASSQESAAGQYF
J: TRBJ2-3; D: TRBD2; V: TRBV14; size: -; DNA: TGTGCCAGCAGCCCCCACTGGGGCAGGGAAGGGGCTAGCGGGAGCAGATCGGGTCGGGATACGCAGTATTTT; CDR3: CASSPHWGREGASGSRSGRDTQYF
J: TRBJ2-2; D: TRBD2; V: TRBV20-1; size: many; DNA: TGCAGTGCTAGTAACCTAGCGGGGGGGCCCGGGGAGCTGTTTTTT; CDR3: CSASNLAGGPGELFF
J: TRBJ2-2; D: TRBD2; V: TRBV5-1; size: few; DNA: TGCGCCAGCAGCTTGGTTCCGGGAGGAGAGACCGGGGAGCTGTTTTTT; CDR3: CASSLVPGGETGELFF
J: TRBJ2-3; D: TRBD1; V: TRBV25-1; size: many; DNA: TGTGCCAGCAGTGGTAACACCGGGACAGGGGTCATAGATACGCAGTATTTT; CDR3: CASSGNTGTGVIDTQYF
J: TRBJ2-4; D: -; V: TRBV28; size: many; DNA: TGTGCCAGCAGTTATACAGGGTTGAACATTCAGTACTTC; CDR3: CASSYTGLNIQYF
J: TRBJ2-3; D: TRBD2; V: TRBV5-5; size: few; DNA: TGTGCCAGCAGCTTGTGGACTAGCGATATATTAGATACGCAGTATTTT; CDR3: CASSLWTSDILDTQYF
J: TRBJ2-7; D: -; V: TRBV5-1; size: few; DNA: TGCGCCAGCAGCTTGGCCGGACACCTCTCCTACGAGCAGTACTTC; CDR3: CASSLAGHLSYEQYF
J: TRBJ2-1; D: -; V: TRBV12-3/TRBV12-4; size: many; DNA: TGTGCCAGTTCGACTAATGAGCAGTTCTTC; CDR3: CASSTNEQFF
J: TRBJ2-7; D: TRBD1; V: TRBV19; size: -; DNA: TGTGCCAGTAGTAGAAGGACAGGACAGGGTACGACCTACGAGCAGTACTTC; CDR3: CASSRRTGQGTTYEQYF
J: TRBJ2-1; D: TRBD2; V: TRBV28; size: -; DNA: TGTGCCAGCAGTCCAGGGACTAGCGGGAGTGCGACCTACAATGAGCAGTTCTTC; CDR3: CASSPGTSGSATYNEQFF
J: TRBJ2-4; D: TRBD1; V: TRBV3-1; size: -; DNA: TGTGCCAGCAGCCAAGACGGGACAGGCTGGGGTAACATTCAGTACTTC; CDR3: CASSQDGTGWGNIQYF
J: TRBJ2-3; D: -; V: TRBV10-3; size: many; DNA: TGTGCCATCAGTGATCTGACTAACTCGACAGATACGCAGTATTTT; CDR3: CAISDLTNSTDTQYF
J: TRBJ2-3; D: TRBD2; V: TRBV7-3; size: many; DNA: TGTGCCAGCACCACGGGGGGGCGGGATACGCAGTATTTT; CDR3: CASTTGGRDTQYF
J: TRBJ2-7; D: TRBD2; V: TRBV5-1; size: few; DNA: TGCGCCAGCAGCTTCGGACTAGCGGGAGAGGTAGACGAGCAGTACTTC; CDR3: CASSFGLAGEVDEQYF
J: TRBJ2-5; D: TRBD1; V: TRBV13; size: many; DNA: TGTGCCAGCAGTCTAGAAGACAGGGGGGAGGAGACCCAGTACTTC; CDR3: CASSLEDRGEETQYF
J: TRBJ1-2; D: TRBD1; V: TRBV12-3/TRBV12-4; size: many; DNA: TGTGCCAGCAGTCGGGACAGGGCGGAAAAGTATGGCTACACCTTC; CDR3: CASSRDRAEKYGYTF
J: TRBJ1-6; D: TRBD1; V: TRBV5-1; size: -; DNA: TGCGCCAGCAGCTTGGTTCCAGGGGGCTATAATTCACCCCTCCACTTT; CDR3: CASSLVPGGYNSPLHF
J: TRBJ2-1; D: -; V: TRBV5-1; size: many; DNA: TGCGCCAGCAGCCGGGGGTGGGATGAGCAGTTCTTC; CDR3: CASSRGWDEQFF
J: TRBJ1-6; D: -; V: TRBV12-3/TRBV12-4; size: many; DNA: TGTGCCAGCAGTTTAGGCTATAATTCACCCCTCCACTTT; CDR3: CASSLGYNSPLHF
J: TRBJ2-3; D: -; V: TRBV11-2; size: -; DNA: TGTGCCAACAGCTTTGTAGTCCCTACAGATCCGCAGTATTTT; CDR3: CANSFVVPTDPQYF
J: TRBJ2-7; D: -; V: TRBV12-3/TRBV12-4; size: many; DNA: TGTGCCAGCAGTTTAAGGCTAGGACCCTACGAGCAGTACTTC; CDR3: CASSLRLGPYEQYF
J: TRBJ2-3; D: -; V: TRBV7-3; size: many; DNA: TGTGCCAGCAGTAAGGGAACTAGCACAGATACGCAGTATTTT; CDR3: CASSKGTSTDTQYF